This TCR beta chain came from a study of vaccination effects on CD4 cells after COVID-19. Turning to the study itself: Two doses of either BNT162b2 or mRNA-1273 were given to each participant. Findings and limits, study-wide: Marked clonal contraction of infection- and vaccine-induced clones was seen late after vaccination.

The V and J ends lost 1 base and 2 bases respectively, with 9 bases between them. The CDR3 is made up of 14 amino acids. Germline V lookup: CDR1 SGHTA, CDR2 FQGNSA. Under the ViraFEST assay, PBMC were stimulated with viral peptide pools so that antigen-specific CD4+ T cells expanded. Sequencing was performed afterwards. Isolation of CD4+ T cells took place after approximately 10 days of culture. A positive SARS-CoV-2 PCR test fell between March and December 2020. Using immunoSEQ multiplex PCR, the repertoire was profiled, and TCRdb retains in-frame clones only, with some absent. The data hold tens of thousands of clones, with about two thirds observed a single time. Comments on this clone: Its matching antigen is unknown.

The receptor was isolated from a human donor who had a prior SARS-CoV-2 infection. Here the sequenced sample was CD4+ T cells from PBMCs cultured with HCoV-NL63 spike peptides, taken before COVID-19 vaccination. This sequence joins TRBV7-2 and TRBJ2-7; D perhaps matches TRBD1 (5 bases). The CDR3 loop is CASSLGRVPYEQYF. In nucleotides, the CDR3 is TGTGCCAGCAGCTTAGGCAGGGTCCCCTACGAGCAGTACTTC.